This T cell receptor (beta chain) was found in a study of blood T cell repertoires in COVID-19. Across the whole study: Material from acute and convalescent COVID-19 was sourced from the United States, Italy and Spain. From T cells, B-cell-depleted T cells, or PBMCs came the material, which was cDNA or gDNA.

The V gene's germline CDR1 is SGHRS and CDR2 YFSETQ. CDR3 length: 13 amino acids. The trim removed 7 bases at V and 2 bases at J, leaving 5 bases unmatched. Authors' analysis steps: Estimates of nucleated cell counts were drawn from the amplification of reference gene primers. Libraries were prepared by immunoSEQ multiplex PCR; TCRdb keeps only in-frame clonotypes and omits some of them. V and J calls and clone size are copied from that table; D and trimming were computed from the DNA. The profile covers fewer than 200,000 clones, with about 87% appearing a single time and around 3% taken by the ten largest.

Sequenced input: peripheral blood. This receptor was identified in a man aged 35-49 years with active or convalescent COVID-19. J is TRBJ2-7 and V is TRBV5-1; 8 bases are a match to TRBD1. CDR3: CASSRQGTYEQYF. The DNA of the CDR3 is TGCGCCAGCTCCCGACAGGGGACCTACGAGCAGTACTTC.